A single sample is the source of the 23 T cell receptor beta chains below, sequenced in a study of T cell changes during pregnancy in multiple sclerosis. Profiling relied on immunoSEQ multiplex PCR, and the TCRdb table lists in-frame clones only, not all of them. This table holds around 75,000 clones, approximately 95% found once. Sequencing used CD4+ T cells from peripheral blood mononuclear cells, obtained after pregnancy. The receptors derive from a female donor with multiple sclerosis, enrolled in a pregnancy study.

V gene TRBV28 combines with J gene TRBJ1-5; TRBD1 might be the D (6 bases). The CDR3 consists of 14 residues. V was trimmed by 5 bases and J by 4 bases, leaving 12 bases between them. The V gene's germline CDR1 is MDHEN and CDR2 SYDVKM. CDR3 amino acids: CASSPPGQNQPQHF. CDR3 DNA: TGTGCCAGCAGTCCACCAGGACAGAATCAGCCCCAGCATTTT.

This chain joins TRBV29-1 and TRBJ1-4, with TRBD1 as a possible D gene (6 bases). Germline V gene data show CDR1 as SQVTM and CDR2 as ANQGSEA. The ends were cut back, 5 bases at V and 3 bases at J, with 10 bases in the middle. This CDR3 has 13 amino acids. The CDR3 nucleotides are TGCAGCGTTAGGGGGGGGGCTAATGAAAAACTGTTTTTT. It codes for CSVRGGANEKLFF.

The rearrangement joins TRBV6-1 to TRBJ2-5; the match to TRBD2 covers 9 bases. This CDR3 spans 13 amino acids. Trimming took 6 bases from V and 4 from J; bases not matched to a gene: 3. Germline V gene sequence: CDR1 MNHNS, CDR2 SASEGT. Here the CDR3 reads CASRELAGETQYF. Here the CDR3 DNA reads TGTGCCAGCAGGGAACTAGCGGGAGAGACCCAGTACTTC.

The CDR3 bases are TGTGCCAGTAGTATTTCGAGGACAGGCTTTAACTATGGCTACACCTTC. Its protein product is CASSISRTGFNYGYTF. This chain uses TRBV19 with TRBJ1-2; TRBD1 aligns across 7 bases. Trimming removed 3 bases from V and 1 base from J; junction bases left unmatched: 8. From germline, CDR1 is LNHDA and CDR2 SQIVND (reference sequence). This CDR3 region has 16 residues.

This clone was recorded only once. V and J are TRBV28 and TRBJ2-1; no clear D. There are 11 residues in the CDR3. The germline V gene encodes CDR1 MDHEN and CDR2 SYDVKM. V was pared by 4 bases and J by 12 bases, with 10 bases between. The CDR3 nucleotides are TGTGCCAGCAGTTCCGACTGGAGGCAGTTCTTC. Residues: CASSSDWRQFF.

V gene TRBV19 combines with J gene TRBJ2-3, with 12 bases identical to TRBD2. The ends lost 4 bases at V and 3 bases at J; junction bases unmatched: 5. The CDR3 length is 16 residues. The germline gives CDR1 LNHDA, CDR2 SQIVND (reference sequence). CDR3 bases: TGTGCCAGTAGTAGACCACTAGCGGGAGGAACAGATACGCAGTATTTT. Translated: CASSRPLAGGTDTQYF.

The V gene is TRBV5-6, the J gene TRBJ2-5; perhaps TRBD1 as D (6 bases). The CDR3 sequence is 14 residues long. The germline CDR1 and CDR2 sequences are SGHDT and YYEEEE. The V end lost 4 bases, the J end lost 1 base, and 11 bases lay between the germline ends. CDR3 amino acids: CASSMTGSQETQYF. The CDR3 DNA sequence: TGTGCCAGCAGCATGACAGGCTCCCAAGAGACCCAGTACTTC.

The chain has TRBV27 and TRBJ2-7, with TRBD1 identical over 8 bases. Unmatched junction bases numbered 8, after V lost 5 bases and J lost 2 bases. Germline-derived CDR1 and CDR2 are MNHEY and SMNVEV (reference sequence). The CDR3 extends over 15 amino acids. DNA of the CDR3: TGTGCCAGCAGTCTCATAGGACAGGGAACCTACGAGCAGTACTTC. It translates to CASSLIGQGTYEQYF.

The CDR3 protein is CASSIMFGKGAGNTEAFF. CDR3 DNA: TGTGCCAGTAGTATAATGTTTGGGAAGGGGGCGGGGAACACTGAAGCTTTCTTT. The genes are TRBV19 and TRBJ1-1, with 7 positions matching TRBD1. This CDR3 spans 18 amino acids. V shed 2 bases, J shed 1 base, and the junction held 13 bases outside the gene matches. The germline gives CDR1 LNHDA, CDR2 SQIVND (reference sequence).

This chain joins TRBV5-1 and TRBJ1-1, with D perhaps matching TRBD1 (6 bases). V gave up 0 bases and J gave up 4 bases, with 13 bases separating them. The V gene's germline CDR1 is SGHRS and CDR2 YFSETQ. CDR3 length: 15 amino acids. The CDR3 region has the DNA TGCGCCAGCAGCTTGGCTGCAACAGGGCTCACTGAAGCTTTCTTT. Its translation: CASSLAATGLTEAFF.

This chain uses TRBV6-5 with TRBJ2-5; TRBD1 might be the D (5 bases). The germline V and J ends were trimmed by 6 bases and 6 bases, with 8 bases remaining between them. This CDR3 has 11 residues. Germline V CDR1 and CDR2: MNHEY, SVGAGI. The CDR3 region is CASSREKTQYF. Written as DNA, the CDR3 is TGTGCCAGCAGCAGGGAAAAGACCCAGTACTTC.

V gene TRBV19 combines with J gene TRBJ2-2, with a possible D match to TRBD1 (5 bases). This CDR3 region has 14 residues. Trimming cost V 4 bases and J 0 bases, with 6 bases left between them. CDR1 and CDR2 from the germline V gene are LNHDA and SQIVND (reference sequence). CDR3 in DNA: TGTGCCAGTAGTACACAGGCGAACACCGGGGAGCTGTTTTTT. Residues: CASSTQANTGELFF.

This sequence joins TRBV5-4 and TRBJ2-3, with TRBD2 identical over 10 bases. This CDR3 is built from 18 residues. The germline gives CDR1 SGHNT, CDR2 YYREEE (reference sequence). V was clipped by 4 bases and J by 3 bases; unmatched bases: 14. The CDR3 is CASSPPSGRARVTDTQYF. The DNA of the CDR3 is TGTGCCAGCAGCCCCCCCAGCGGGAGGGCCCGCGTGACAGATACGCAGTATTTT.

The chain joins TRBV9 to TRBJ1-4; D is undetermined. Deletions cut 0 bases from V and 4 bases from J, with 7 bases between. The length of the CDR3 is 14 residues. CDR1 and CDR2 (germline): SGDLS, YYNGEE. CDR3 sequence: CASSVGAGNEKLFF. The CDR3, as DNA: TGTGCCAGCAGCGTAGGGGCAGGTAATGAAAAACTGTTTTTT.

V and J are TRBV27 and TRBJ2-1; tentatively, D is TRBD2 (5 bases). Germline V CDR1 and CDR2: MNHEY, SMNVEV (reference sequence). The V end was cut by 5 bases, the J end by 10 bases, with 15 bases between. The CDR3 runs 13 residues. The CDR3 protein is CASSADFRGEQFF. The DNA of the CDR3 is TGTGCCAGCAGTGCGGACTTCAGAGGCGAGCAGTTCTTC.

This chain joins TRBV5-1 and TRBJ1-2; no firm D call. The V gene lost 0 bases and the J gene lost 8 bases, with 17 bases spanning the gap. Germline V lookup: CDR1 SGHRS, CDR2 YFSETQ. CDR3 length: 15 amino acids. The CDR3 DNA reads TGCGCCAGCAGCTTGGGATTCGGGGTTGGAGAAGGCTACACCTTC. Its translation is CASSLGFGVGEGYTF.

V usage is TRBV7-9 and J usage is TRBJ2-7; a weak D match, TRBD1 (6 bases). V dropped 8 bases and J dropped 2 bases, with 13 bases sitting between them. From germline, CDR1 is SEHNR and CDR2 FQNEAQ (reference sequence). The CDR3 is made up of 13 amino acids. The CDR3 bases are TGTGCCAGCCAACAGGGTTGGGCCTACGAGCAGTACTTC. Its translation: CASQQGWAYEQYF.

This clone occurred a few times. The CDR3 sequence is CASSLTGRGRGYNEQFF. DNA of the CDR3: TGCGCCAGCAGCTTGACTGGTAGGGGCAGGGGCTACAATGAGCAGTTCTTC. The rearrangement uses TRBV5-1 and TRBJ2-1; D is perhaps TRBD1 (6 bases). V shed 1 base and J shed 3 bases, with 17 bases lying between them. Germline lookup yields CDR1 SGHRS and CDR2 YFSETQ. CDR3 length: 17 amino acids.

The chain joins TRBV28 to TRBJ2-1, with 7 nucleotides matching TRBD2. Per the germline V gene, CDR1 is MDHEN and CDR2 is SYDVKM. The CDR3 sequence is 15 residues long. V lost 4 bases, J lost 5 bases, and 8 bases stayed unmatched. In DNA, the CDR3 is TGTGCCAGCAGTTCCTCGGGGAGGGCCAACAATGAGCAGTTCTTC. It is translated as CASSSSGRANNEQFF.

The V call is TRBV29-1, the J call TRBJ2-5; TRBD1 agrees at 9 bases. Germline loops: CDR1 SQVTM, CDR2 ANQGSEA. The CDR3 sequence is 13 residues long. V shed 6 bases, J shed 5 bases, and the junction held 7 bases outside the gene matches. The CDR3 coding sequence is TGCAGCGTAACCGGGACAGGGTTCGAGACCCAGTACTTC. The encoded protein is CSVTGTGFETQYF.

This clone has just one count. The chain joins TRBV28 to TRBJ1-1, with D possibly TRBD1 on 6 matching bases. This CDR3 is built from 15 residues. The V gene lost 3 bases and the J gene lost 0 bases, with 11 bases spanning the gap. The V gene's germline CDR1 is MDHEN and CDR2 SYDVKM. The CDR3 loop is CASSLVRGMNTEAFF. As DNA, the CDR3 is TGTGCCAGCAGTTTGGTCAGGGGAATGAACACTGAAGCTTTCTTT.

The chain recombines TRBV7-8 with TRBJ2-1; the D gene is possibly TRBD1 (6 bases). CDR1 and CDR2 from the germline V gene are SGHVS and FQNEAQ. V lost 5 bases and J 8 bases, leaving 22 bases between the germline ends. The CDR3 runs 16 residues. CDR3 bases: TGTGCCAGCAGCGGAATACAGGGTGGTGTTTTGCATGAGCAGTTCTTC. Translation: CASSGIQGGVLHEQFF.

The chain couples TRBV2 to TRBJ2-7, with TRBD1 as a possible D gene (5 bases). V was pared by 2 bases and J by 0 bases, with 11 bases between. The CDR3 length is 15 residues. Germline V gene sequence: CDR1 SNHLY, CDR2 FYNNEI. The CDR3 coding sequence is TGTGCCAGCAGTGAACAGGGATTTAACTCCTACGAGCAGTACTTC. As protein: CASSEQGFNSYEQYF.